Presented here are 13 T cell receptor beta chains from one specimen sequenced in a study of cytotoxic CD8 clonotypes in ibrutinib-treated CLL. The repertoire was sequenced with immunoSEQ multiplex PCR; TCRdb's copy has only in-frame clones and lacks some. The table records roughly 13,000 clones, roughly 70% of them present only once. The sample here was PBMCs, taken before ibrutinib treatment. The receptors originated from a human donor with chronic lymphocytic leukemia.

On this clone itself: At one boundary the junction diverges from the germline segment, which might be a read error. This chain links TRBV10-3 with TRBJ2-7; 10 positions match TRBD1. Per germline, CDR1 ENHRY and CDR2 SYGVKD. This CDR3 comprises 13 residues. Here the CDR3 reads CAISDLRQGASNF. The CDR3 region has the DNA TGTGCCATCAGTGACCTCCGACAGGGGGCGAGTAACTTC.

The V gene is TRBV7-9, the J gene TRBJ1-4, with a tentative D call TRBD1 (5 bases). The CDR3 runs to 15 residues. V lost 3 bases to trimming and J lost 8 bases, with 16 bases between them. CDR1 is SEHNR and CDR2 is FQNEAQ in the germline V gene (reference sequence). The CDR3 here is CASSFNPGGVEKLFF. CDR3 nucleotides: TGTGCCAGCAGCTTTAACCCCGGGGGAGTCGAAAAACTGTTTTTT.

J is TRBJ2-1 and V is TRBV7-2, with 13 bases identical to TRBD2. From germline, CDR1 is SGHTA and CDR2 FQGNSA. V dropped 5 bases and J dropped 6; count of bases not matched to a gene: 7. The CDR3 is made up of 16 amino acids. As DNA, the CDR3 is TGTGCCAGCAGCGCGCCCGGACTAGCGGGGGTCAATGAGCAGTTCTTC. Its protein product is CASSAPGLAGVNEQFF.

V usage is TRBV7-9 and J usage is TRBJ2-3; no definite D call. The V end lost 2 bases, the J end lost 1 base, and 10 bases lay between the germline ends. This CDR3 spans 15 amino acids. Germline V lookup: CDR1 SEHNR, CDR2 FQNEAQ (reference sequence). CDR3 sequence (DNA): TGTGCCAGCAGCTTACAGGCCGTGGGCACAGATACGCAGTATTTT. This encodes CASSLQAVGTDTQYF.

The chain couples TRBV18 to TRBJ2-5; possible D gene TRBD1, 5 bases. Trimming took 6 bases from V and 4 from J, leaving 15 bases between them. This CDR3 is 14 amino acids long. Germline V gene sequence: CDR1 KGHSH, CDR2 LQKENI. Here the CDR3 reads CASSGQDGAETQYF. As DNA, the CDR3 is TGTGCCAGCTCGGGGCAGGATGGGGCAGAGACCCAGTACTTC.

The CDR3: CASSLMHGRQYF. DNA of the CDR3: TGTGCCAGCAGCTTGATGCACGGGAGGCAGTACTTC. The chain recombines TRBV5-6 with TRBJ2-7; TRBD2 might be the D (6 bases). The ends were cut back, 1 base at V and 9 bases at J, with 11 bases in the middle. This CDR3 region has 12 residues. Germline loops: CDR1 SGHDT, CDR2 YYEEEE.

The genes are TRBV7-2 and TRBJ2-7, with D possibly being TRBD2 (5 bases). The V and J ends lost 1 base and 7 bases respectively, with 8 bases between them. This CDR3 contains 12 residues. CDR1 is SGHTA and CDR2 is FQGNSA in the germline V gene. The CDR3 DNA reads as TGTGCCAGCAGCTTAGTAGCGTTGGAGCAGTACTTC. This codes for CASSLVALEQYF.

This chain uses TRBV11-2 with TRBJ2-1; 7 nucleotides match TRBD2. Germline V lookup: CDR1 SGHAT, CDR2 FQNNGV. V was pared by 1 base and J by 7 bases, with 4 bases of the junction left unmatched. There are 14 residues in the CDR3. The CDR3 DNA reads TGTGCCAGCAGCTTAGCCTGGGGGGGGAATGAGCAGTTCTTC. It yields the protein CASSLAWGGNEQFF.

This clone was seen a few times. This chain connects TRBV28 to TRBJ1-3; D is undetermined. This CDR3 has 16 residues. Trimming stripped 3 bases from V and 0 bases from J, with 12 bases between. CDR1 and CDR2 from the germline V gene are MDHEN and SYDVKM. This chain's CDR3 is CASSFFNPYSGNTIYF. The CDR3 DNA reads TGTGCCAGCAGTTTTTTTAATCCCTACTCTGGAAACACCATATATTTT.

This clone was detected only once. The genes are TRBV2 and TRBJ2-3; tentatively, D is TRBD2 (5 bases). The V gene's germline CDR1 is SNHLY and CDR2 FYNNEI. Between the trimmed V and J ends, which lost 6 bases and 5 bases, there was a span of 15 bases. The CDR3 is 14 residues long. CDR3 residues: CASRRVLAGDTQYF. The CDR3 coding sequence is TGTGCCAGCAGGAGGGTCCTAGCCGGAGATACGCAGTATTTT.

The chain recombines TRBV6-1 with TRBJ1-4; 10 nucleotides match TRBD1. CDR1 is MNHNS, CDR2 SASEGT, per germline. The V gene end was trimmed by 7 bases and the J gene end by 8 bases; junction bases not matched to a gene: 10. This CDR3 has 15 amino acids. As DNA, the CDR3 is TGTGCCAGCACCCCCCCGGGACAGGGGTACGAAAAACTGTTTTTT. Protein product: CASTPPGQGYEKLFF.

The chain is built from TRBV6-5 and TRBJ2-1, with TRBD2 identical over 7 bases. Trimming at V came to 4 bases and at J to 14 bases, leaving 11 bases not matched to a gene. The CDR3 is 13 amino acids. Per the germline V gene, CDR1 is MNHEY and CDR2 is SVGAGI. In DNA form, the CDR3 reads TGTGCCAGCAGTTCCTCGATACTAGCGACCAAGTTCTTC. Encoded protein: CASSSSILATKFF.

The chain combines TRBV28 with TRBJ2-3; D is uncertain. The germline V gene has CDR1 MDHEN and CDR2 SYDVKM. The CDR3 is made up of 15 amino acids. V lost 2 bases to trimming and J lost 2 bases, with 11 bases between them. CDR3 DNA: TGTGCCAGCAGTTTAGCTAGAGCCCCCACAGATACGCAGTATTTT. Encoded protein: CASSLARAPTDTQYF.